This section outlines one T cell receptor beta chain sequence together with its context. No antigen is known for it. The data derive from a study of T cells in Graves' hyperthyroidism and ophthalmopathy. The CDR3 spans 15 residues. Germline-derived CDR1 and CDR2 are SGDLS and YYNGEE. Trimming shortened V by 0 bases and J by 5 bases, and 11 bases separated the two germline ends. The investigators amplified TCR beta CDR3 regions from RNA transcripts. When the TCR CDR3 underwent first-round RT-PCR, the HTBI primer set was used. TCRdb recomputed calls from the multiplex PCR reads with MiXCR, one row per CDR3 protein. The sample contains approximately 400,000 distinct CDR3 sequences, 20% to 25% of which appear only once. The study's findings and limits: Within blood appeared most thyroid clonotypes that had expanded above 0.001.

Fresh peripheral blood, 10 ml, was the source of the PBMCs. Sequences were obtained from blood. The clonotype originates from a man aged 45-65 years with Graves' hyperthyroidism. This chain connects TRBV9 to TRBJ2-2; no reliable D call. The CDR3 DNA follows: TGTGCCAGCAGCGTAGGACTTTATACTACCGGGGAGCTGTTTTTT. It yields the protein CASSVGLYTTGELFF.